This T cell receptor (beta chain) was obtained from a study of blood T cell repertoires in COVID-19. Turning to the study itself: T cells, B-cell-depleted T cells, or PBMCs supplied cDNA or gDNA.

Between the trimmed V and J ends, which lost 0 bases and 1 base, there was a span of 6 bases. The CDR3 runs 14 residues. The germline CDR1 and CDR2 sequences are KGHDR and SFDVKD. Assay used: immunoSEQ multiplex PCR; TCRdb lists only in-frame clones, some missing. This sample has 110,000 to 150,000 clones; about 76% occur once, and the top ten carry 7.5% to 9%. The rearrangement links TRBV24-1 to TRBJ2-7; maybe TRBD1 (5 bases). Sequenced material: peripheral blood. This receptor was taken from a human donor in a cohort sampled during active COVID-19. CDR3 loop: CATSDLGASYEQYF. The CDR3 DNA reads TGTGCCACCAGTGATTTGGGGGCTTCCTACGAGCAGTACTTC.